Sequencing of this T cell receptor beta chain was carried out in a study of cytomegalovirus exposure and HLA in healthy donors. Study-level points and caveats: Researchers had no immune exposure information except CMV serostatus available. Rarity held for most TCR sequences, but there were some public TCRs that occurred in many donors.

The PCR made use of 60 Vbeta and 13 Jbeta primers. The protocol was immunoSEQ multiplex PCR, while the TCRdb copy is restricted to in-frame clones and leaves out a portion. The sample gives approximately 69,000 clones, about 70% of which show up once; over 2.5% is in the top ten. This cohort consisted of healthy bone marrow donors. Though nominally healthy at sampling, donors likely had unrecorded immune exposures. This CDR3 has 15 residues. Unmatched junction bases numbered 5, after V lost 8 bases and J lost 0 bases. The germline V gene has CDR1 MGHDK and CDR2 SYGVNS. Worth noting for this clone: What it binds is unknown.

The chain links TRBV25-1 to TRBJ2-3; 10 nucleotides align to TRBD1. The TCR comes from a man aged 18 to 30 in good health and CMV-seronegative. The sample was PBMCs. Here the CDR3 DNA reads TGTGCCAGCGGGCGGACAGGGGGGAGCACAGATACGCAGTATTTT. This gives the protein CASGRTGGSTDTQYF.